These 7 T cell receptor beta chains share one sample of origin, sequenced in a study of blood T cell repertoires in COVID-19. Sequencing used immunoSEQ multiplex PCR; TCRdb keeps in-frame clones, though not all of them. The table lists roughly 190,000 clones, almost 85% of them singletons. Sample: peripheral blood. These receptors originate from a woman aged 70-85 years with active or convalescent COVID-19.

J is TRBJ1-5 and V is TRBV19; D not resolved. V was cut by 0 bases and J by 6 bases, with 6 bases left in between. The CDR3 has 13 amino acids. Per germline, CDR1 LNHDA and CDR2 SQIVND (reference sequence). The CDR3 loop reads CASSIDRVQPQHF. In DNA, the CDR3 is TGTGCCAGTAGTATAGATCGGGTTCAGCCCCAGCATTTT.

The J gene is TRBJ2-7, the V gene TRBV12-3 or TRBV12-4; D uncertain. The CDR3 contains 12 residues. V was cut by 0 bases and J by 9 bases, with 9 bases left in between. Here the CDR3 DNA reads TGTGCCAGCAGTTTAGCCAACTCTCCGCAGTACTTC. Its translation is CASSLANSPQYF.

The rearrangement joins TRBV6-6 to TRBJ1-4; D is unclear. CDR3 length: 13 residues. Germline loops: CDR1 MNHNY, CDR2 SVGAGI (reference sequence). V shed 2 bases and J shed 5 bases, with 6 bases lying between them. The CDR3 is CASSYPPNEKLFF. The CDR3 DNA is TGTGCCAGCAGTTACCCTCCCAATGAAAAACTGTTTTTT.

The V gene is TRBV27, the J gene TRBJ1-1; 8 bases map to TRBD1. The CDR3 is 17 residues long. J was trimmed by 5 bases and V by 6 bases; bases with no gene match: 17. Germline lookup yields CDR1 MNHEY and CDR2 SMNVEV (reference sequence). The CDR3 DNA sequence: TGTGCCAGCAGCTCCCGGTCCCTTCCCAGGGGGCGGACTGAAGCTTTCTTT. Amino acid sequence: CASSSRSLPRGRTEAFF.

The rearrangement uses TRBV6-5 and TRBJ1-2; D might be TRBD1 (6 bases). Trimming removed 3 bases from V and 3 bases from J, with 14 bases in between. CDR3 length: 15 amino acids. Germline V gene lookup returns CDR1 MNHEY and CDR2 SVGAGI. CDR3 nucleotides: TGTGCCAGCAGTTATTCCAGGGGCCGGTACTATGGCTACACCTTC. This codes for CASSYSRGRYYGYTF.

The chain is built from TRBV27 and TRBJ2-5; 9 bases map to TRBD2. The CDR3 spans 21 residues. V lost 5 bases and J lost 1; bases outside the gene matches: 23. CDR1 and CDR2 from the germline V gene are MNHEY and SMNVEV (reference sequence). For the CDR3, the DNA is TGTGCCAGCAGTCCACCGGCGGACAGAAAGCGGGAGGACTCTTTCCAAGAGACCCAGTACTTC. Protein sequence: CASSPPADRKREDSFQETQYF.

This rearrangement joins TRBV5-1 to TRBJ2-6; a possible D gene is TRBD1 (5 bases). V dropped 2 bases and J dropped 3 bases, with 12 bases sitting between them. This CDR3 has 16 amino acids. Germline CDR1 and CDR2: SGHRS and YFSETQ. CDR3 loop: CASSLTGSVGANVLTF. CDR3 sequence (DNA): TGCGCCAGCAGCTTAACAGGTTCAGTTGGGGCCAACGTCCTGACTTTC.